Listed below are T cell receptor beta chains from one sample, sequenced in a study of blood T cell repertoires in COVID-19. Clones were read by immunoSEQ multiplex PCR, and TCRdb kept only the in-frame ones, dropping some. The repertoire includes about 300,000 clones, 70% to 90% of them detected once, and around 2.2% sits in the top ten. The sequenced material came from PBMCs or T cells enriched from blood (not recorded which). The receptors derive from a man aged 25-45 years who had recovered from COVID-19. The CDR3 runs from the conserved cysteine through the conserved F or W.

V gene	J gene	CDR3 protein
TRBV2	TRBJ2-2	CASSSQGFKVNTGELFF
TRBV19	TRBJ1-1	CASSPSGDRGFILSEAFF
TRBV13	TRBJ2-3	CASSLGSGDTQYF
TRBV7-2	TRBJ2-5	CASSLDRGQETQYF
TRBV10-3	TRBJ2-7	CAIRALADSYEQYF
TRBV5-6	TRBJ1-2	CASSYGQGYGYTF
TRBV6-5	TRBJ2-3	CASEGWLTDTQYF
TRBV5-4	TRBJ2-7	CASSLGTSEQYF
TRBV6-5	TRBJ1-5	CASSYSFFNQPQHF
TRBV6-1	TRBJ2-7	CASSAVGRGISYEQYF
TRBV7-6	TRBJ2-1	CASSPDPVRFVGMGQFF
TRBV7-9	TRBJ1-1	CASQRGTEAFF
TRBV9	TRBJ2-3	CASSVAGGADTQYF
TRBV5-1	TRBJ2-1	CASSLGLAGDNEQFF
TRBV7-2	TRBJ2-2	CASSLSAGNTGELFF